The 28 T cell receptor beta chains in this list originate from one sample, sequenced in a study of T cells in Graves' hyperthyroidism and ophthalmopathy. Amplified TCR beta CDR3 regions derived from RNA transcripts. Initially, a first-round RT-PCR of the TCR CDR3 employed the HTBI primer set. Via MiXCR, TCRdb re-called the multiplex PCR reads, giving one row per CDR3 protein. Of hundreds of thousands of distinct CDR3 sequences in the sample, 15% to 20% were seen once. Input material: blood. These TCRs come from a middle-aged man with Graves' ophthalmopathy.

V and J are TRBV9 and TRBJ2-7, with 7 bases aligning to TRBD1. This CDR3 is 14 amino acids long. Germline-derived CDR1 and CDR2 are SGDLS and YYNGEE. Unmatched junction bases numbered 7, after V lost 3 bases and J lost 4 bases. The CDR3 loop reads CASSAGTETYEQYF. CDR3 coding DNA: TGTGCCAGCAGCGCCGGGACAGAGACGTACGAGCAGTACTTC.

With regard to this clonotype: The junction does not match germline at one end; this may be a read error. The chain couples TRBV6-2 or TRBV6-3 to TRBJ2-3; D unclear. The germline V gene has CDR1 MNHEY and CDR2 SVGEGT. The CDR3 is made up of 15 amino acids. In nucleotides, the CDR3 is TGTGCCAGCAATTACTCAGGTTACCCTACAGATACGCAGTATTTT. Its translation is CASNYSGYPTDTQYF.

This clonotype was seen at least ten times. This chain joins TRBV2 and TRBJ2-1; the D is unclear. Germline V gives CDR1 SNHLY, CDR2 FYNNEI. V lost 8 bases and J lost 6, with 17 bases in between. The CDR3 contains 14 residues. In nucleotides, the CDR3 is TGTGCCAGCCTAAGAGCCTATACCAGCAATGAGCAGTTCTTC. Protein: CASLRAYTSNEQFF.

In this sample, this clonotype turned up a few times. The V gene is TRBV30, the J gene TRBJ1-2, with D maybe TRBD1 (5 bases). Trimming took 0 bases from V and 4 from J, leaving 15 bases between them. The germline gives CDR1 GTSNPN, CDR2 SVGIG (reference sequence). The CDR3 totals 15 residues. CDR3 protein: CAWSVRAGLGYGYTF. The CDR3 region has the DNA TGTGCCTGGAGTGTACGAGCGGGGCTGGGCTATGGCTACACCTTC.

The chain carries TRBV10-3 and TRBJ2-5; 8 bases line up with TRBD1. With 9 bases clipped from V and 5 bases from J, the junction kept 11 bases outside the gene matches. CDR3 length: 14 residues. Germline CDR1 ENHRY, CDR2 SYGVKD. The CDR3 sequence: CAISSGGSGETQYF. CDR3 in DNA: TGTGCCATTTCCTCAGGGGGCTCGGGGGAGACCCAGTACTTC.

This chain links TRBV7-9 with TRBJ2-1, with 10 bases matching TRBD2. Unmatched junction bases numbered 14, after V lost 5 bases and J lost 13 bases. CDR1 SEHNR and CDR2 FQNEAQ come from the germline V gene (reference sequence). This CDR3 has 15 amino acids. This CDR3 is CASSPRGLAARHQFF. The CDR3 nucleotides are TGTGCCAGCAGCCCTCGAGGACTAGCGGCGAGACACCAGTTCTTC. Supplemented by reference TRBV7-9 and TRBJ2-1, the full variable domain reads DTGVSQNPRHKITKRGQNVTFRCDPISEHNRLYWYRQTLGQGPEFLTYFQNEAQLEKSRLLSDRFSAERPKGSFSTLEIQRTEQGDSAMYLCASSPRGLAARHQFFGPGTRLTVL.

The chain joins TRBV3-1 to TRBJ1-2, with a possible D match to TRBD1 (6 bases). This CDR3 region has 14 residues. Germline values: CDR1 LGHDT, CDR2 YNNKEL (reference sequence). The V end was cut by 0 bases, the J end by 7 bases, with 12 bases between. The CDR3 bases are TGTGCCAGCAGCCAAGAGGGCGGGGGCGTTGGCTACACCTTC. It yields the protein CASSQEGGGVGYTF.

At least ten counts were recorded for this clonotype. The rearrangement links TRBV5-1 to TRBJ1-1; D is possibly TRBD1 (5 bases). Per the germline V gene, CDR1 is SGHRS and CDR2 is YFSETQ. This CDR3 spans 14 amino acids. Between the trimmed V and J ends, which lost 4 bases and 4 bases, there was a span of 14 bases. For the CDR3, the DNA is TGCGCCAGCAGCCCCGTCGAGGGGACCACTGAAGCTTTCTTT. Translation: CASSPVEGTTEAFF.

This clonotype was counted between two and nine times. CDR3 in DNA: TGTGCCAGCAGCAAAACCGGGGTTAGCAATCAGCCCCAGCATTTT. Translated: CASSKTGVSNQPQHF. The chain uses TRBV9 and TRBJ1-5; D is undetermined. This CDR3 region has 15 residues. The V end was cut by 4 bases, the J end by 0 bases, with 11 bases between. The V gene's germline CDR1 is SGDLS and CDR2 YYNGEE.

This clonotype was counted between two and nine times. This chain joins TRBV7-9 and TRBJ2-3; 10 bases are a match to TRBD2. CDR3 length equals 18 residues. With V trimmed by 1 base and J by 2 bases, 9 bases remained unmatched. Germline CDR1 reads SEHNR; CDR2 reads FQNEAQ (reference sequence). The CDR3 sequence is CASSLGRALAGDTDTQYF. The DNA of the CDR3 is TGTGCCAGCAGCTTAGGGCGGGCGCTAGCGGGGGACACAGATACGCAGTATTTT.

The table lists this clonotype with many counts. V gene TRBV7-9 combines with J gene TRBJ2-7; D is perhaps TRBD1 or TRBD2 (5 bases each). The CDR3 consists of 15 residues. In germline, CDR1 is SEHNR, CDR2 FQNEAQ (reference sequence). Trimming left V 1 base short and J 4 bases short, with 14 bases between. CDR3 sequence: CASSLGGPSWYEQYF. CDR3 DNA sequence: TGTGCCAGCAGCTTAGGGGGACCCAGCTGGTACGAGCAGTACTTC.

This clonotype was counted between two and nine times. The V gene is TRBV19, the J gene TRBJ1-1, with D possibly being TRBD1 (5 bases). The CDR3 loop spans 14 amino acids. Between the trimmed V and J ends, which lost 7 bases and 4 bases, there was a span of 16 bases. CDR1 and CDR2 from the germline V gene are LNHDA and SQIVND (reference sequence). CDR3 sequence (DNA): TGTGCCAGTACAACGACAGTGGGAGCCACTGAAGCTTTCTTT. This gives the protein CASTTTVGATEAFF.

The J gene is TRBJ2-7, the V gene TRBV15; 7 bases agree with TRBD1. V lost 0 bases, J lost 4 bases, and 6 bases stayed unmatched. The CDR3 runs to 15 residues. Germline values: CDR1 LNHNV, CDR2 YYDKDF (reference sequence). CDR3 sequence: CATSRDSVRGYEQYF. CDR3 bases: TGTGCCACCAGCAGAGATAGCGTCAGGGGGTACGAGCAGTACTTC.

The chain employs TRBV30 and TRBJ1-4; D remains unclear. V gave up 7 bases and J gave up 4 bases, with 13 bases separating them. Germline V CDR1 and CDR2: GTSNPN, SVGIG (reference sequence). The CDR3 has 13 amino acids. The CDR3 loop is CALDFGGNEKLFF. The DNA of the CDR3 is TGTGCCTTGGACTTCGGTGGTAATGAAAAACTGTTTTTT.

The genes are TRBV12-5 and TRBJ1-1; 7 bases map to TRBD1. Germline CDR1 LGHNT, CDR2 FRNRAP. This CDR3 comprises 18 residues. Trimming at V came to 0 bases and at J to 5 bases, leaving 15 bases not matched to a gene. CDR3 protein: CASGLVLELRGRGTEAFF. CDR3 coding DNA: TGTGCTAGTGGTTTGGTATTGGAATTGAGGGGGCGCGGAACTGAAGCTTTCTTT.

This clonotype was observed many times. CDR3 coding DNA: TGTGCCAGCAACAAAGAGAGTACGAACACCGGGGAGCTGTTTTTT. Residues: CASNKESTNTGELFF. This chain links TRBV12-3 or TRBV12-4 with TRBJ2-2; D gene ambiguous. Between the trimmed V and J ends, which lost 7 bases and 0 bases, there was a span of 12 bases. This CDR3 spans 15 amino acids.

This clonotype showed up many times. The chain has TRBV7-8 and TRBJ2-3, with 10 bases identical to TRBD2. With V trimmed by 1 base and J by 0 bases, 7 bases remained unmatched. Germline loops: CDR1 SGHVS, CDR2 FQNEAQ. There are 18 residues in the CDR3. For the CDR3, the DNA is TGTGCCAGCAGCTTAGTCGCTAGCGGGGGAACTAGCACAGATACGCAGTATTTT. It codes for CASSLVASGGTSTDTQYF.

This clonotype was picked up many times. The gene calls are TRBV15 and TRBJ1-1; a weak D match, TRBD1 (5 bases). Trimming took off 0 bases at V and 6 bases at J, with 14 bases between the two ends. The germline V gene encodes CDR1 LNHNV and CDR2 YYDKDF (reference sequence). The CDR3 is 15 residues long. CDR3 sequence: CATSRDRGYSAEAFF. CDR3 sequence (DNA): TGTGCCACCAGCAGAGATAGGGGTTACTCGGCTGAAGCTTTCTTT.

The chain combines TRBV24-1 with TRBJ2-5; maybe TRBD2 (5 bases). Trimming took off 3 bases at V and 1 base at J, with 11 bases between the two ends. The CDR3 extends over 15 amino acids. From germline, CDR1 is KGHDR and CDR2 SFDVKD. Written as DNA, the CDR3 is TGTGCCACCAGTGATCCCAAGGACTTCCAAGAGACCCAGTACTTC. Amino acids: CATSDPKDFQETQYF.

This clonotype has more than one count but fewer than ten. The chain couples TRBV7-3 to TRBJ2-3; D gene ambiguous. The germline V gene encodes CDR1 SGHTA and CDR2 FQGTGA. The CDR3 contains 13 residues. V lost 5 bases, J lost 3 bases, and 9 bases lay in between. The CDR3 sequence: CASSDQPTDTQYF. The DNA of the CDR3 is TGTGCCAGCAGCGATCAACCAACAGATACGCAGTATTTT.

V usage is TRBV5-6 and J usage is TRBJ2-1, with TRBD1 matching over 10 bases. This CDR3 contains 15 residues. CDR1 SGHDT and CDR2 YYEEEE come from the germline V gene. V trimming: 4 bases; J trimming: 2 bases; junction bases outside the gene matches: 3. CDR3 in amino acids: CASSDRGRPYNEQFF. Here the CDR3 DNA reads TGTGCCAGCAGCGACAGGGGGCGACCCTACAATGAGCAGTTCTTC.

This clonotype has more than one count but fewer than ten. The chain joins TRBV27 to TRBJ2-7, with 7 bases that match TRBD1. In germline, CDR1 is MNHEY, CDR2 SMNVEV (reference sequence). The length of the CDR3 is 13 residues. V lost 6 bases to trimming and J lost 4 bases; unmatched junction nucleotides: 6. The CDR3 here is CASSRGGRYEQYF. For the CDR3, the DNA is TGTGCCAGCAGCCGAGGGGGCAGGTACGAGCAGTACTTC.

This clonotype was seen at least ten times. This sequence joins TRBV6-2 or TRBV6-3 and TRBJ1-1, with 8 nucleotides matching TRBD1. The CDR3 length is 14 residues. J was trimmed by 7 bases and V by 8 bases; bases with no gene match: 12. Germline V gene lookup returns CDR1 MNHEY and CDR2 SVGEGT. The CDR3 sequence is CASDRGQRMVEAFF. CDR3 sequence (DNA): TGTGCCAGCGACAGGGGTCAAAGGATGGTTGAAGCTTTCTTT.

The rearrangement uses TRBV7-2 and TRBJ2-1; possible D gene TRBD1, 9 bases. The length of the CDR3 is 20 residues. V was shortened by 5 bases and J by 5 bases, with 31 bases between the two germline ends. Germline V gene sequence: CDR1 SGHTA, CDR2 FQGNSA. In DNA form, the CDR3 reads TGTGCCAGCAGCCAACGTACAGGGGGCAGCGGGGGAGGCCTGGACAATGAGCAGTTCTTC. Translating gives CASSQRTGGSGGGLDNEQFF.

Many counts were recorded for this clonotype. The chain joins TRBV7-2 to TRBJ2-7; TRBD2 aligns across 7 bases. The V segment lost 4 bases and the J segment 3 bases; nucleotides outside the gene matches: 3. The CDR3 is made up of 13 amino acids. Germline V gene lookup returns CDR1 SGHTA and CDR2 FQGNSA. The CDR3 DNA reads as TGTGCCAGCAGCTCTAGCGGTCTCTACGAGCAGTACTTC. Translating gives CASSSSGLYEQYF.

The rearrangement joins TRBV7-6 to TRBJ1-4; D ambiguous. CDR3 size: 14 residues. Germline V lookup: CDR1 SGHVS, CDR2 FNYEAQ. V dropped 3 bases and J dropped 8 bases, with 13 bases sitting between them. CDR3 in amino acids: CASSLPVDGEKLFF. In DNA, the CDR3 is TGTGCCAGCAGCTTGCCGGTGGACGGGGAAAAACTGTTTTTT. Complete variable domain (other parts from reference TRBV7-6 and TRBJ1-4): GAGVSQSPRYKVTKRGQDVALRCDPISGHVSLYWYRQALGQGPEFLTYFNYEAQQDKSGLPNDRFSAERPEGSISTLTIQRTEQRDSAMYRCASSLPVDGEKLFFGSGTQLSVL.

This clonotype appeared a few times. J is TRBJ2-5 and V is TRBV20-1; the D gene is possibly TRBD2 (6 bases). Germline V gene sequence: CDR1 DFQATT, CDR2 SNEGSKA (reference sequence). The CDR3 runs to 16 residues. With 3 bases removed from V and 6 bases from J, the gap between germline ends came to 23 bases. DNA for the CDR3: TGCAGTGCTAGGTTGTCGGGCCCGCTAGCGCGCCAGACCCAGTACTTC. Its protein is CSARLSGPLARQTQYF.

This clonotype was observed many times. This chain connects TRBV5-1 to TRBJ2-7, with D perhaps matching TRBD1 or TRBD2 (5 bases each). Germline V gene data show CDR1 as SGHRS and CDR2 as YFSETQ. This CDR3 has 14 amino acids. V shed 3 bases and J shed 6 bases, with 16 bases lying between them. CDR3 loop: CASSSRQGEREQYF. The CDR3 nucleotides are TGCGCCAGCAGCTCCCGACAAGGGGAGCGCGAGCAGTACTTC. The whole variable domain, remainder taken from reference TRBV5-1 and TRBJ2-7, is KAGVTQTPRYLIKTRGQQVTLSCSPISGHRSVSWYQQTPGQGLQFLFEYFSETQRNKGNFPGRFSGRQFSNSRSEMNVSTLELGDSALYLCASSSRQGEREQYFGPGTRLTVT.